This T cell receptor (beta chain) was profiled in a study of T-cell memory formation after mild COVID-19. Study-level results: Largely, contracting CD4+ clones fell within CM and EM, and contracting CD8+ clones within EMRA. Pre-infection memory already had some responding clones, implying cross-reactive memory joined.

Comment on this clonotype: Antigen specificity is unknown.

Deletions cut 1 base from V and 5 bases from J, with 8 bases between. The CDR3 has 13 amino acids. A 5'RACE reaction primed in the constant segment made cDNA libraries of TCR alpha and TCR beta, and these carried sample barcodes and UMIs. One entry per CDR3 protein results from TCRdb running MiXCR on the 5' RACE reads. The sample has tens of thousands of distinct CDR3 sequences, 9.5% seen once. Sequencing was carried out using PBMCs or a T cell subset sorted from them (not recorded which). The chain recombines TRBV12-3 or TRBV12-4 with TRBJ1-2; tentatively, D is TRBD1 (5 bases). The source is a man aged 18 to 30 who had mild COVID-19 (a few samples of this study predate the infection). Cell type and time point are not known. The CDR3 DNA is TGTGCCAGCAGTTTAGACAGGAGTTATGGCTACACCTTC. This encodes CASSLDRSYGYTF.